This entry lists 31 T cell receptor beta chains sequenced from one sample in a study of CD8+ T cells in alopecia areata. Treatment: oral pan-JAK inhibitor, 5-10 mg twice daily. As the sequencing template, cDNA was produced by extracting RNA and reverse transcribing it. This table comes from immunoSEQ multiplex PCR, and its TCRdb copy is limited to in-frame clones, with some not included. The sample holds about 200,000 clones, roughly three fifths seen once. The input for sequencing was CD4+ T cells sorted from blood, taken at week 4, from a patient treated with tofacitinib. These receptors came from a human donor with alopecia areata.

The sample holds a few counts of this clone. The chain employs TRBV28 and TRBJ1-5; 7 bases map to TRBD1. Trimming at V came to 10 bases and at J to 5 bases, leaving 5 bases not matched to a gene. The germline V gene has CDR1 MDHEN and CDR2 SYDVKM. CDR3 length: 12 amino acids. In DNA form, the CDR3 reads TGTGCCACCCGACAGGGCGATCAGCCCCAGCATTTT. This gives the protein CATRQGDQPQHF.

The V and J genes are TRBV19 and TRBJ1-1, with D perhaps matching TRBD1 (5 bases). Germline CDR1 LNHDA, CDR2 SQIVND (reference sequence). The CDR3 covers 12 residues. Trimming pared 3 bases from V and 5 bases from J, leaving 7 bases between. CDR3 loop: CASSIEGTEAFF. CDR3 sequence (DNA): TGTGCCAGTAGTATTGAGGGGACTGAAGCTTTCTTT.

This clone is a singleton in its sample. The chain combines TRBV30 with TRBJ2-3, with D uncertain. CDR1 is GTSNPN and CDR2 is SVGIG in the germline V gene (reference sequence). The CDR3 totals 11 residues. The V gene lost 0 bases and the J gene lost 7 bases, with 5 bases spanning the gap. The CDR3: CAWSVPHTQYF. The CDR3 DNA is TGTGCCTGGAGTGTACCCCATACGCAGTATTTT.

The rearrangement links TRBV29-1 to TRBJ2-3; no reliable D call. This CDR3 is built from 13 residues. Trimming stripped 5 bases from V and 6 bases from J, with 15 bases between. Germline V lookup: CDR1 SQVTM, CDR2 ANQGSEA. For the CDR3, the DNA is TGCAGCGTTCTGTTCCAGTCCGCGGATACGCAGTATTTT. This sequence encodes CSVLFQSADTQYF.

The chain employs TRBV5-1 and TRBJ1-1, with D uncertain. The CDR3 covers 15 residues. With 4 bases removed from V and 2 bases from J, the gap between germline ends came to 15 bases. CDR1 and CDR2 (germline): SGHRS, YFSETQ. In DNA, the CDR3 is TGCGCCAGCAGCCGGACGTTTAAGGGAAACACTGAAGCTTTCTTT. Its protein is CASSRTFKGNTEAFF.

V is TRBV30 and J is TRBJ1-5; D is unclear. The germline V gene has CDR1 GTSNPN and CDR2 SVGIG (reference sequence). V lost 3 bases, J lost 4 bases, and 10 bases lay in between. The CDR3 contains 13 residues. CDR3 sequence reads: CAWSSQRNQPQHF. CDR3 nucleotides: TGTGCCTGGAGCTCACAGAGAAATCAGCCCCAGCATTTT.

The rearrangement joins TRBV2 to TRBJ1-5; perhaps TRBD1 as D (6 bases). Germline assignment: CDR1 SNHLY and CDR2 FYNNEI. The germline V and J ends were trimmed by 7 bases and 0 bases, with 7 bases remaining between them. This CDR3 has 13 residues. The CDR3 nucleotides read TGTGCCAGCACAGGGGATAGCAATCAGCCCCAGCATTTT. It encodes CASTGDSNQPQHF.

This clone turned up a few times. The chain employs TRBV10-3 and TRBJ2-7; the D gene is possibly TRBD1 (5 bases). Trimming took off 3 bases at V and 1 base at J, with 7 bases between the two ends. The CDR3 length is 13 residues. Germline CDR1 reads ENHRY; CDR2 reads SYGVKD. The CDR3 sequence: CAISDRESYEQYF. The CDR3 nucleotides are TGTGCCATCAGTGACAGGGAATCCTACGAGCAGTACTTC.

This clone is a singleton in its sample. The chain has TRBV25-1 and TRBJ1-6, with D hard to call. Germline V lookup: CDR1 MGHDK, CDR2 SYGVNS. V was pared by 6 bases and J by 5 bases, with 14 bases between. The CDR3 consists of 15 residues. The CDR3 coding sequence is TGTGCCAGCAGGGACGACATTGGCCATAATTCACCCCTCCACTTT. It codes for CASRDDIGHNSPLHF. The full variable domain, completed using reference TRBV25-1 and TRBJ1-6, is EADIYQTPRYLVIGTGKKITLECSQTMGHDKMYWYQQDPGMELHLIHYSYGVNSTEKGDLSSESTVSRIRTEHFPLTLESARPSHTSQYLCASRDDIGHNSPLHFGNGTRLTVT.

This clone was seen only once. The rearrangement links TRBV5-1 to TRBJ2-5, with 10 bases fitting TRBD1. Per the germline V gene, CDR1 is SGHRS and CDR2 is YFSETQ. This CDR3 contains 15 residues. The ends lost 7 bases at V and 4 bases at J; junction bases unmatched: 10. The CDR3 DNA sequence: TGCGCCAGCGCCCTCCTTGGGGACAGGGGAGAGACCCAGTACTTC. The encoded protein is CASALLGDRGETQYF.

The chain links TRBV5-6 to TRBJ2-1, with D possibly being TRBD1 or TRBD2 (5 bases each). Germline CDR1 SGHDT, CDR2 YYEEEE. This CDR3 has 15 amino acids. The V end was cut by 1 base, the J end by 6 bases, with 14 bases between. The CDR3 here is CASSLRQGVSNEQFF. The CDR3 region has the DNA TGTGCCAGCAGCTTGCGGCAGGGAGTAAGCAATGAGCAGTTCTTC.

Written as DNA, the CDR3 is TGCAGCGTCACCCCCGGGCAGGGTCATGGCTACACCTTC. The encoded protein is CSVTPGQGHGYTF. The V gene is TRBV29-1, the J gene TRBJ1-2; D is perhaps TRBD1 (5 bases). Germline V gives CDR1 SQVTM, CDR2 ANQGSEA. This CDR3 region has 13 residues. Between the trimmed V and J ends, which lost 6 bases and 6 bases, there was a span of 17 bases. Variable domain in full (rest from reference TRBV29-1 and TRBJ1-2): SAVISQKPSRDICQRGTSLTIQCQVDSQVTMMFWYRQQPGQSLTLIATANQGSEATYESGFVIDKFPISRPNLTFSTLTVSNMSPEDSSIYLCSVTPGQGHGYTFGSGTRLTVV.

The V and J genes are TRBV5-4 and TRBJ1-1; a possible D gene is TRBD1 (5 bases). Trimming removed 4 bases at V and 0 bases at J, with 13 bases between. Looked up from germline, CDR1 is SGHNT and CDR2 is YYREEE (reference sequence). The CDR3 covers 15 residues. CDR3 nucleotide sequence: TGTGCCAGCAGCCCCCCGGAGGGACTGAACACTGAAGCTTTCTTT. Residues: CASSPPEGLNTEAFF.

The chain links TRBV13 to TRBJ2-7; 10 bases map to TRBD2. The germline V gene encodes CDR1 PRHDT and CDR2 FYEKMQ (reference sequence). With V trimmed by 0 bases and J by 3 bases, 14 bases remained unmatched. This CDR3 has 19 residues. The DNA of the CDR3 is TGTGCCAGCAGCTTAGGCCGTCTAGCGGGGGTTTCTAACATCTACGAGCAGTACTTC. This sequence encodes CASSLGRLAGVSNIYEQYF.

This clone was seen only a few times. The chain recombines TRBV29-1 with TRBJ1-4; 8 nucleotides agree with TRBD1. The CDR3 contains 13 residues. Germline V gives CDR1 SQVTM, CDR2 ANQGSEA. With V trimmed by 7 bases and J by 6 bases, 7 bases remained unmatched. The CDR3 protein is CSGRQGLYEKLFF. The CDR3 bases are TGCAGCGGGAGACAGGGGTTGTATGAAAAACTGTTTTTT. Variable domain in full (rest from reference TRBV29-1 and TRBJ1-4): SAVISQKPSRDICQRGTSLTIQCQVDSQVTMMFWYRQQPGQSLTLIATANQGSEATYESGFVIDKFPISRPNLTFSTLTVSNMSPEDSSIYLCSGRQGLYEKLFFGSGTQLSVL.

V gene TRBV29-1 combines with J gene TRBJ2-1; D may be TRBD1 or TRBD2 (5 bases each). Trimming pared 3 bases from V and 1 base from J, leaving 13 bases between. This CDR3 has 15 amino acids. Germline assignment: CDR1 SQVTM and CDR2 ANQGSEA. In DNA, the CDR3 is TGCAGCGTTGAGGGGACCGGACGGTCCTACAATGAGCAGTTCTTC. Encoded protein: CSVEGTGRSYNEQFF.

The gene calls are TRBV29-1 and TRBJ2-5, with 7 bases fitting TRBD2. CDR3 length equals 11 residues. In germline, CDR1 is SQVTM, CDR2 ANQGSEA. The CDR3 nucleotides are TGCATCGGAGCGGGGAAGGAGACCCAGTACTTC. Amino acid sequence: CIGAGKETQYF.

This clone has at least ten counts. The chain has TRBV5-1 and TRBJ2-3, with D possibly matching TRBD2 (6 bases). The CDR3 covers 14 residues. Trimming removed 5 bases at V and 4 bases at J, with 14 bases between. The germline V gene encodes CDR1 SGHRS and CDR2 YFSETQ. This chain's CDR3 is CASRAGRQADTQYF. Here the CDR3 DNA reads TGCGCCAGCAGGGCGGGGCGGCAAGCAGATACGCAGTATTTT.

The chain carries TRBV23-1 and TRBJ1-5, with unresolved D. TRBV23-1 is assigned to the ORF class and has an uncertain function. The CDR3 has 17 amino acids. The V end was cut by 3 bases, the J end by 7 bases, with 22 bases between. Here the CDR3 reads CASSHLSDSRAGQPQHF. The CDR3 DNA follows: TGCGCCAGCAGTCACCTCTCCGACTCCCGAGCGGGGCAGCCCCAGCATTTT.

V and J are TRBV6-5 and TRBJ1-5; D may be TRBD1 (5 bases). The germline gives CDR1 MNHEY, CDR2 SVGAGI. This CDR3 comprises 16 residues. Trimming took off 0 bases at V and 3 bases at J, with 12 bases between the two ends. CDR3 nucleotides: TGTGCCAGCAGTTACTCGCGACAGTCATACAATCAGCCCCAGCATTTT. It yields the protein CASSYSRQSYNQPQHF.

The J gene is TRBJ1-2, the V gene TRBV4-1; 10 nucleotides line up with TRBD1. Germline lookup yields CDR1 MGHRA and CDR2 YSYEKL. Trimming cost V 4 bases and J 6 bases; bases outside gene matches: 8. The CDR3 covers 15 residues. The CDR3 region is CASSRSRQGADGYTF. CDR3 DNA sequence: TGCGCCAGCAGCCGAAGCAGACAGGGGGCGGATGGCTACACCTTC.

This clone was picked up a small number of times. V is TRBV9 and J is TRBJ2-2; D gene unclear. Trimming removed 6 bases from V and 7 bases from J, with 16 bases in between. The CDR3 is made up of 14 amino acids. Germline-derived CDR1 and CDR2 are SGDLS and YYNGEE. The CDR3 DNA reads as TGTGCCAGCACCCCCTCCAGTGAGGTCGGGGAGCTGTTTTTT. Protein product: CASTPSSEVGELFF.

Only a few counts were recorded for this clone. J is TRBJ1-2 and V is TRBV7-2; D uncertain. Trimming cost V 2 bases and J 7 bases, with 14 bases left between them. The germline V gene encodes CDR1 SGHTA and CDR2 FQGNSA. The CDR3 is 14 amino acids. The CDR3 sequence is CASSLYIGFSGYTF. The CDR3 DNA reads as TGTGCCAGCAGCTTATACATCGGGTTCTCTGGCTACACCTTC.

The V call is TRBV7-9, the J call TRBJ2-5; D tentatively reads TRBD1 or TRBD2 (5 bases each). CDR3 length: 14 residues. The V gene's germline CDR1 is SEHNR and CDR2 FQNEAQ (reference sequence). Trimming stripped 3 bases from V and 3 bases from J, with 11 bases between. CDR3 in amino acids: CASSFLGRKETQYF. The CDR3 region has the DNA TGTGCCAGCAGCTTCCTGGGACGTAAAGAGACCCAGTACTTC.

The chain links TRBV6-5 to TRBJ1-2, with D unclear. The CDR3 runs to 14 residues. The V and J ends lost 2 bases and 4 bases respectively, with 11 bases between them. The V gene's germline CDR1 is MNHEY and CDR2 SVGAGI. The CDR3 here is CASSYDGTVYGYTF. CDR3 bases: TGTGCCAGCAGTTACGACGGCACCGTCTATGGCTACACCTTC.

The J gene is TRBJ1-2, the V gene TRBV28; D ambiguous. V was trimmed by 6 bases and J by 0 bases, leaving 14 bases between them. Germline V lookup: CDR1 MDHEN, CDR2 SYDVKM. This CDR3 has 15 residues. CDR3 sequence reads: CASRTTGPSNYGYTF. DNA for the CDR3: TGTGCCAGCAGGACGACCGGGCCGTCTAACTATGGCTACACCTTC.

The gene calls are TRBV29-1 and TRBJ1-1; D remains ambiguous. Germline lookup yields CDR1 SQVTM and CDR2 ANQGSEA. Trimming took off 4 bases at V and 1 base at J, with 10 bases between the two ends. This CDR3 is 13 amino acids long. In nucleotides, the CDR3 is TGCAGCGTTGGAGGTTCCCAGAACACTGAAGCTTTCTTT. Translating it yields CSVGGSQNTEAFF.

The chain combines TRBV7-2 with TRBJ2-7; the match to TRBD2 covers 7 bases. Germline loops: CDR1 SGHTA, CDR2 FQGNSA. J was trimmed by 3 bases and V by 3 bases; bases with no gene match: 8. The CDR3 contains 15 residues. CDR3 sequence (DNA): TGTGCCAGCAGCTTGAGGGCGGCTAGCGGCTACGAGCAGTACTTC. Protein product: CASSLRAASGYEQYF.

The table lists this clone with a count of one. The chain joins TRBV6-5 to TRBJ2-5; TRBD2 is a possible D gene (5 bases). This CDR3 region has 15 residues. The germline V gene encodes CDR1 MNHEY and CDR2 SVGAGI. Deletions cut 2 bases from V and 5 bases from J, with 15 bases between. Here the CDR3 reads CASSYTLGPGETQYF. In DNA form, the CDR3 reads TGTGCCAGCAGTTACACTTTAGGACCGGGGGAGACCCAGTACTTC.

V and J are TRBV12-5 and TRBJ2-7; 7 bases match TRBD2. CDR3 length equals 16 residues. Germline V CDR1 and CDR2: LGHNT, FRNRAP. V lost 4 bases, J lost 5 bases, and 14 bases stayed unmatched. CDR3: CASGSPGGGDSDEQYF. As DNA, the CDR3 is TGTGCTAGTGGTTCCCCGGGGGGAGGGGATTCCGACGAGCAGTACTTC.

V gene TRBV30 combines with J gene TRBJ1-2; D not certain. V was shortened by 8 bases and J by 5 bases, with 12 bases between the two germline ends. The CDR3 is made up of 11 amino acids. Germline V gene lookup returns CDR1 GTSNPN and CDR2 SVGIG (reference sequence). In DNA, the CDR3 is TGTGCCCACCAAGGGTGGTATGGCTACACCTTC. This translates into CAHQGWYGYTF.